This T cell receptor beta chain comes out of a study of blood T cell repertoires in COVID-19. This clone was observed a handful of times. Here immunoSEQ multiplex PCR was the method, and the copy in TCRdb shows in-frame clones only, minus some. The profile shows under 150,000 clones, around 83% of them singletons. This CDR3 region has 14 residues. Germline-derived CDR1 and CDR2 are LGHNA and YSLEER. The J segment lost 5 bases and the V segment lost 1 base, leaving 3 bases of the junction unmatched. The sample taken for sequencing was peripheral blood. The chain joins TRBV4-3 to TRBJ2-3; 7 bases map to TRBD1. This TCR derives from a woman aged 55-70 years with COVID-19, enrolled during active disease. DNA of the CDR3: TGCGCCAGCAGCCAAGGCAGGGGGTTAGATACGCAGTATTTT. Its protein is CASSQGRGLDTQYF.